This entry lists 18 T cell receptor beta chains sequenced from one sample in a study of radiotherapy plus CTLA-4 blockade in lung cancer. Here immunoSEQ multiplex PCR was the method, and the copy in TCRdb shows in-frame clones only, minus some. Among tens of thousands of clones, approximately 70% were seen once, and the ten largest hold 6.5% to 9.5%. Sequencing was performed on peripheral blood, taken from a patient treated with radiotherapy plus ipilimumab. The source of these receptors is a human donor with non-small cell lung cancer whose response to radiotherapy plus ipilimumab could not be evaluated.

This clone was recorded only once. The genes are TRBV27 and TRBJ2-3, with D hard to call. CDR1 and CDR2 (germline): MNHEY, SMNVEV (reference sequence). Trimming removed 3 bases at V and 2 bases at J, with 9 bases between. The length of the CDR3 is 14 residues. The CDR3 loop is CASSFMGSTDTQYF. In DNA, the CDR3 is TGTGCCAGCAGTTTCATGGGCTCCACAGATACGCAGTATTTT.

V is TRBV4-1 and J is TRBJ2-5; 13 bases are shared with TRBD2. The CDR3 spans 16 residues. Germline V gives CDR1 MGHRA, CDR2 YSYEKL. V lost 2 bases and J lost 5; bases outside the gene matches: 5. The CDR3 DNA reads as TGCGCCAGCAGCCAACCCGGACTAGCGGGGGTTGAGACCCAGTACTTC. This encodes CASSQPGLAGVETQYF.

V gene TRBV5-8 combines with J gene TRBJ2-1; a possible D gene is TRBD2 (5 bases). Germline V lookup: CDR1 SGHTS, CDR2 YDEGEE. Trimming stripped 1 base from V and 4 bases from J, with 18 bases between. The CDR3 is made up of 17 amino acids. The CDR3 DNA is TGTGCCAGCAGCTTGTACCTCACGGCTTCGGGATACAATGAGCAGTTCTTC. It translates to CASSLYLTASGYNEQFF.

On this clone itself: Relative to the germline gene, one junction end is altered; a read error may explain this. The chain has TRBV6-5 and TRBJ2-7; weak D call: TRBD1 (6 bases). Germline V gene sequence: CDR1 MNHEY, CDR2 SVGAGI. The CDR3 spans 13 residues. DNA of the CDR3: TGTGCCAGCAGTTACGTGGGGGCCTACGAGCAATACTTC. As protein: CASSYVGAYEQYF.

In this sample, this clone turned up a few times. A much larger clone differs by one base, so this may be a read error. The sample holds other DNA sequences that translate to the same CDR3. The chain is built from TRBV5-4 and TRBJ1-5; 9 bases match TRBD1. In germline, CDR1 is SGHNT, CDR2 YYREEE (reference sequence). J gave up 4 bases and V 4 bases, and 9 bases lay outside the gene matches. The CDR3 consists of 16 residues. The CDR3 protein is CASSQTRQGGNQPQHF. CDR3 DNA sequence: TGTGCCAGCAGCCAGACACGACAGGGGGGGAATCAGCCCCAGCATTTT.

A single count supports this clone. This CDR3 reads CASSRGLVSARQYF. The DNA for the CDR3 is TGTGCCAGCAGCCGAGGACTAGTTTCCGCCCGGCAGTACTTC. This sequence joins TRBV7-2 and TRBJ2-7, with 7 positions matching TRBD2. Germline lookup yields CDR1 SGHTA and CDR2 FQGNSA. This CDR3 comprises 14 residues. The J segment lost 9 bases and the V segment lost 5 bases, leaving 13 bases of the junction unmatched.

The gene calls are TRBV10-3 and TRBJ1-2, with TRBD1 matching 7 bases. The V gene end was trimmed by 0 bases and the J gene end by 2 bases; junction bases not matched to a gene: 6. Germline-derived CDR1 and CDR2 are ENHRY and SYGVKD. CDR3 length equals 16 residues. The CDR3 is CAISESWKTGNYGYTF. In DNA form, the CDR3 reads TGTGCCATCAGTGAGTCTTGGAAGACAGGGAACTATGGCTACACCTTC.

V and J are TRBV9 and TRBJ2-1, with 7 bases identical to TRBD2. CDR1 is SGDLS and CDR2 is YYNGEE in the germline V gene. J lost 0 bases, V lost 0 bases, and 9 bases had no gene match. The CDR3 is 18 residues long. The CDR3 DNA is TGTGCCAGCAGCGTAGTTCCGGGGGGTGCAAGCTCCTACAATGAGCAGTTCTTC. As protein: CASSVVPGGASSYNEQFF.

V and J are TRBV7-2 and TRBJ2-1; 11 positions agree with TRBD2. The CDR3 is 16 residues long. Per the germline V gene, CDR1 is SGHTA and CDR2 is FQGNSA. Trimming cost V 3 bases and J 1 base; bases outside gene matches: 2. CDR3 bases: TGTGCCAGCAGCTTTAGCGGGAGGGGTTCCTACAATGAGCAGTTCTTC. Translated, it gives CASSFSGRGSYNEQFF.

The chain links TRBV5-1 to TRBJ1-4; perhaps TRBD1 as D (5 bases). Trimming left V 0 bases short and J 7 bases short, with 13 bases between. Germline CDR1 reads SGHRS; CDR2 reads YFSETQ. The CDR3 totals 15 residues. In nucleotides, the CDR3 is TGCGCCAGCAGCTTGGCCGGGGGGGAAGGTGAAAAACTGTTTTTT. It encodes CASSLAGGEGEKLFF.

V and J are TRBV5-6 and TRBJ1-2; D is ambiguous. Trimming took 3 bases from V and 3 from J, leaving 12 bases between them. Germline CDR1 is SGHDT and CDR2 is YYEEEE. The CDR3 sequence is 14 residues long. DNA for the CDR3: TGTGCCAGCAGCTCGACCGGGAGTTACTATGGCTACACCTTC. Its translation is CASSSTGSYYGYTF.

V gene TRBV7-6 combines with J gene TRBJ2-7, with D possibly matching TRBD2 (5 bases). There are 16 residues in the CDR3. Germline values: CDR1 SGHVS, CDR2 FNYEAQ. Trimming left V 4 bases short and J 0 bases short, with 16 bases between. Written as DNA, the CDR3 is TGTGCCAGCAGCTCCCATAGAGGACGGGGCTCCTACGAGCAGTACTTC. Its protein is CASSSHRGRGSYEQYF.

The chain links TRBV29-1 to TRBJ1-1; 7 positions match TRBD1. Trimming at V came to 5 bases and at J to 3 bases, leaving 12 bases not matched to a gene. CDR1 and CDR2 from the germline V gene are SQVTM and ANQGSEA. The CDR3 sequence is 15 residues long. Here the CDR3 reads CSVLSTGAGDTEAFF. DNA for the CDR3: TGCAGCGTTCTAAGTACAGGGGCTGGGGACACTGAAGCTTTCTTT.

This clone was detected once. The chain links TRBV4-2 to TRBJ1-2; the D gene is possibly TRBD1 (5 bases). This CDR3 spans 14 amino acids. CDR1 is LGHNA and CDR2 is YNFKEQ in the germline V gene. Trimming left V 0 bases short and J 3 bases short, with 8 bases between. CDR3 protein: CASSQEGGDYGYTF. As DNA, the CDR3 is TGTGCCAGCAGCCAAGAGGGGGGTGACTATGGCTACACCTTC.

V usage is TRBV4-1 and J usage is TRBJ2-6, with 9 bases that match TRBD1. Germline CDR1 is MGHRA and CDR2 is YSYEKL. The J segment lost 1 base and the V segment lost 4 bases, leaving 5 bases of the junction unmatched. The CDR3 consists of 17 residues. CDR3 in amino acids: CASSPGQGLSGANVLTF. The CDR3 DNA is TGCGCCAGCAGCCCCGGACAGGGGTTGTCTGGGGCCAACGTCCTGACTTTC.

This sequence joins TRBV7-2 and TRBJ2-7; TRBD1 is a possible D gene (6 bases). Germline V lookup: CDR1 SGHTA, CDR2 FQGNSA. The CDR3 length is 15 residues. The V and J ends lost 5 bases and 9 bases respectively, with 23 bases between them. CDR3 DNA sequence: TGTGCCAGCAGCGGTCTGGGGGCCGCTCTCCCCGGGCAGTACTTC. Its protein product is CASSGLGAALPGQYF.

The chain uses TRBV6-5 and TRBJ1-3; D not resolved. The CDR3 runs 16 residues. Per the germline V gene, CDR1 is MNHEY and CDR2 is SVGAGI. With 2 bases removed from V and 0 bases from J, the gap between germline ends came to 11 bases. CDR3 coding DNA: TGTGCCAGCAGTTACACCCCCCCGGGCTCTGGAAACACCATATATTTT. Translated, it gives CASSYTPPGSGNTIYF.

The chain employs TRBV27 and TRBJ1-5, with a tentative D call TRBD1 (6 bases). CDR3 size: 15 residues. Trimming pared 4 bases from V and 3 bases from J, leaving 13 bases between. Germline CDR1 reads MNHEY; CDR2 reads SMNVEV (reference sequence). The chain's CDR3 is CASSSGQTNNQPQHF. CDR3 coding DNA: TGTGCCAGCAGTTCAGGACAGACAAACAATCAGCCCCAGCATTTT.